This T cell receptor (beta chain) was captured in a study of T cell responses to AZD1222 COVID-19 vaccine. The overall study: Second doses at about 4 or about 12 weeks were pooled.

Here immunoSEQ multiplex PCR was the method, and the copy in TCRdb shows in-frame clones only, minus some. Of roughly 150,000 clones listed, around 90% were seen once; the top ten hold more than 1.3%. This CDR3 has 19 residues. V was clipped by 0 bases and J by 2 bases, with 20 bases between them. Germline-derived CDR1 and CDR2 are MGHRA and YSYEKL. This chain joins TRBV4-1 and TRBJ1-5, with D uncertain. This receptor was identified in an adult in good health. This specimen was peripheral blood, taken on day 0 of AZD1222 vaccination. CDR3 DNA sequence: TGCGCCAGCAGCCAAGAGGCAGACCCAACGGCGATGGGCAATCAGCCCCAGCATTTT. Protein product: CASSQEADPTAMGNQPQHF.